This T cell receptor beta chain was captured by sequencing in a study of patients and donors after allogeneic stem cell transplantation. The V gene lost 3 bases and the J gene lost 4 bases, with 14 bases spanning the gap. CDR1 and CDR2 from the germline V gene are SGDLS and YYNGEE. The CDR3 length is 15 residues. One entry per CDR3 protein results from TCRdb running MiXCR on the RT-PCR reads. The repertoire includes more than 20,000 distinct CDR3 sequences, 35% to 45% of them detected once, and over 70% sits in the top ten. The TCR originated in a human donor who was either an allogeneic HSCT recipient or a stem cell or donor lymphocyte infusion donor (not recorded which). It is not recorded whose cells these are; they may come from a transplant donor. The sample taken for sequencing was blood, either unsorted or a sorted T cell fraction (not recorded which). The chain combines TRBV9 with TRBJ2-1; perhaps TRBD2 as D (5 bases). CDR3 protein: CASSASPGVYNEQFF. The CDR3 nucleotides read TGTGCCAGCAGCGCCTCCCCCGGGGTTTACAATGAGCAGTTCTTC.